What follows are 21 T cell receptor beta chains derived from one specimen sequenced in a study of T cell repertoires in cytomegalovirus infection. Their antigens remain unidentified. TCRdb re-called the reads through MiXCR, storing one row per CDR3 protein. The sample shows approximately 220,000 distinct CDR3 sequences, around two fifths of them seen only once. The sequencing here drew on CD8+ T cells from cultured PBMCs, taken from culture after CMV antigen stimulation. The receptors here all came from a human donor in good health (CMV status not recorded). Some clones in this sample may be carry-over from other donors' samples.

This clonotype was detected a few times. The CDR3 region is CSARNGDSYEQYF. DNA for the CDR3: TGCAGTGCTAGAAATGGGGACTCCTACGAGCAGTACTTC. The chain recombines TRBV20-1 with TRBJ2-7; the D is unclear. Looked up from germline, CDR1 is DFQATT and CDR2 is SNEGSKA (reference sequence). The CDR3 contains 13 residues. Trimming took off 2 bases at V and 0 bases at J, with 8 bases between the two ends.

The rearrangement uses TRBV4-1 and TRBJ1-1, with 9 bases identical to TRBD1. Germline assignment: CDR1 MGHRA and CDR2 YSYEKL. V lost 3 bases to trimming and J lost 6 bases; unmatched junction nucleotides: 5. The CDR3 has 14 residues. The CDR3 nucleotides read TGCGCCAGCAGCCACGGACAGGGGAGAGCTGAAGCTTTCTTT. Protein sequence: CASSHGQGRAEAFF.

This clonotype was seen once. CDR3 amino acids: CASSSPTGTGELFF. CDR3 nucleotide sequence: TGTGCCAGTAGTAGCCCTACAGGGACCGGGGAGCTGTTTTTT. The gene calls are TRBV19 and TRBJ2-2, with D tentatively TRBD1 (6 bases). Germline CDR1 reads LNHDA; CDR2 reads SQIVND (reference sequence). V shed 4 bases and J shed 5 bases, with 11 bases lying between them. The CDR3 totals 14 residues.

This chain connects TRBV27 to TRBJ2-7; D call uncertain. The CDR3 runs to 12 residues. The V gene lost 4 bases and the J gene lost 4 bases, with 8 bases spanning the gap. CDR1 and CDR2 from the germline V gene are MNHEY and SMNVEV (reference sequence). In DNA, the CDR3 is TGTGCCAGCAGTTCCCCTCGGTACGAGCAGTACTTC. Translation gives CASSSPRYEQYF.

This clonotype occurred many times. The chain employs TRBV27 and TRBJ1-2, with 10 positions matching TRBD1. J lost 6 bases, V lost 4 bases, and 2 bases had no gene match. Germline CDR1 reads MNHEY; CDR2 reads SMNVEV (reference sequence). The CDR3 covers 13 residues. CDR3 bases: TGTGCCAGCAGTTACGGACAGGGGGATGGCTACACCTTC. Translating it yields CASSYGQGDGYTF.

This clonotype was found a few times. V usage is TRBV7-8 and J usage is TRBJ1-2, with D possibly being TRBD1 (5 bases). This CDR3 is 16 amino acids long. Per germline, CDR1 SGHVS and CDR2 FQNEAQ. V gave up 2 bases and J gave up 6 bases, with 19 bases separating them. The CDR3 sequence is CASSLLRGTPSDGYTF. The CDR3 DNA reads TGTGCCAGCAGCTTATTAAGGGGCACCCCGTCCGATGGCTACACCTTC.

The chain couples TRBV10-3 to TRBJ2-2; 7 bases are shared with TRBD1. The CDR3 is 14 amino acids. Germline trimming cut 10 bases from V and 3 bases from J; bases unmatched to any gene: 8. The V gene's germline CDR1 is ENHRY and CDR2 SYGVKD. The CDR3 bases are TGTGCCACACAGACAGGGATCGACACCGGGGAGCTGTTTTTT. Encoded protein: CATQTGIDTGELFF.

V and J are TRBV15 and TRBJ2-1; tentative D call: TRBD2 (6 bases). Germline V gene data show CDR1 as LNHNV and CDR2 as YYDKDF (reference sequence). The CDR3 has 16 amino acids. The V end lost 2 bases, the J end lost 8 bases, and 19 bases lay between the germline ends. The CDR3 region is CATSRPPTSLGDEQFF. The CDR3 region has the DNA TGTGCCACCAGCAGACCCCCGACTAGTTTGGGCGATGAGCAGTTCTTC.

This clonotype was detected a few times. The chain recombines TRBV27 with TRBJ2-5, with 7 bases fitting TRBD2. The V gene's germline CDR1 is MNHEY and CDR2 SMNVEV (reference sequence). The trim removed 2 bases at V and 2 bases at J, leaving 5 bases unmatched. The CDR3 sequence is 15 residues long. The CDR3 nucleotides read TGTGCCAGCAGTTTAAGGGGAGGGAGGCAAGAGACCCAGTACTTC. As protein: CASSLRGGRQETQYF.

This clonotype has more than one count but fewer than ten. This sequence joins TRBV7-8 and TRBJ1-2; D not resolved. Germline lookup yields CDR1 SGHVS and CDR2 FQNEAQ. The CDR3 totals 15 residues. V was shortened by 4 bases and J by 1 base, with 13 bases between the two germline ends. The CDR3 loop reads CASSSGLSGNYGYTF. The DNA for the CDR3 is TGTGCCAGCAGCTCCGGTCTGAGCGGTAACTATGGCTACACCTTC.

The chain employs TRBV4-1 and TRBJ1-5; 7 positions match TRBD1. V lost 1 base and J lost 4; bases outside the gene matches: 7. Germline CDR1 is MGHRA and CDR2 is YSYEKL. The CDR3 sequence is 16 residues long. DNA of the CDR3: TGCGCCAGCAGCCAAGCCCGGGACAGACTTAATCAGCCCCAGCATTTT. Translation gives CASSQARDRLNQPQHF.

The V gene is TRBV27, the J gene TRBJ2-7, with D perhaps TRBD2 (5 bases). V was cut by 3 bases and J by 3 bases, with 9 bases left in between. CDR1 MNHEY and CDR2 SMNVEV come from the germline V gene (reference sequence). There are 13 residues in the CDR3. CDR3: CASSLFRGYEQYF. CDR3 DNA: TGTGCCAGCAGTTTGTTCCGGGGCTACGAGCAGTACTTC.

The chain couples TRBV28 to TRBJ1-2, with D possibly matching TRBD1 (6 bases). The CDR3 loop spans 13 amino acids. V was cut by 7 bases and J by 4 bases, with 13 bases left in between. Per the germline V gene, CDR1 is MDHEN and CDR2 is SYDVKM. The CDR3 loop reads CASTTGTLYGYTF. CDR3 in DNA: TGTGCCAGCACCACTGGGACACTCTATGGCTACACCTTC.

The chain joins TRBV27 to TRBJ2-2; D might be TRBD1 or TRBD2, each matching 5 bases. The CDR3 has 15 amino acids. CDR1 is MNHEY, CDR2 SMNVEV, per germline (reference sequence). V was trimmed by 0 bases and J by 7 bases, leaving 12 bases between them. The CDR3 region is CASSLSKGTHGELFF. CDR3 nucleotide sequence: TGTGCCAGCAGTTTATCGAAAGGGACCCACGGGGAGCTGTTTTTT.

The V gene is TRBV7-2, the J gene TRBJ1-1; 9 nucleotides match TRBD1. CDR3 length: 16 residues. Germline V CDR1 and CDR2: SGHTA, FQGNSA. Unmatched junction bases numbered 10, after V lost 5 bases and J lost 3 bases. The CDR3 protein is CASSIRTGGMDTEAFF. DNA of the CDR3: TGTGCCAGCAGCATCCGAACAGGGGGCATGGACACTGAAGCTTTCTTT.

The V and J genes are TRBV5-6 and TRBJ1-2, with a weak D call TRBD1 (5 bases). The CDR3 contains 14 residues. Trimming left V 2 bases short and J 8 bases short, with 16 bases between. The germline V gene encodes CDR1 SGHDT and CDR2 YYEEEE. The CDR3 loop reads CASSFQGNFWGYTF. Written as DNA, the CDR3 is TGTGCCAGCAGCTTCCAGGGTAATTTTTGGGGCTACACCTTC.

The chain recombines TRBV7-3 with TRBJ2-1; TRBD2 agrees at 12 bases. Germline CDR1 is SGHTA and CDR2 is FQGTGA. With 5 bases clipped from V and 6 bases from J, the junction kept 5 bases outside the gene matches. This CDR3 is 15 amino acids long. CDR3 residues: CASSTGLAGLNEQFF. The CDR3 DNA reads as TGTGCCAGCAGCACGGGACTAGCGGGCCTCAATGAGCAGTTCTTC. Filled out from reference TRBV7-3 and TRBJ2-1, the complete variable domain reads GAGVSQTPSNKVTEKGKYVELRCDPISGHTALYWYRQSLGQGPEFLIYFQGTGAADDSGLPNDRFFAVRPEGSVSTLKIQRTERGDSAVYLCASSTGLAGLNEQFFGPGTRLTVL.

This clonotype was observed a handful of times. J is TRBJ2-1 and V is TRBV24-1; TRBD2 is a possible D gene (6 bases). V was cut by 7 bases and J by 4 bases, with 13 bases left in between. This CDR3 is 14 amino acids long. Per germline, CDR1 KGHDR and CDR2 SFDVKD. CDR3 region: CATSEGLSYNEQFF. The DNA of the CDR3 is TGTGCCACCAGCGAGGGACTTTCTTACAATGAGCAGTTCTTC.

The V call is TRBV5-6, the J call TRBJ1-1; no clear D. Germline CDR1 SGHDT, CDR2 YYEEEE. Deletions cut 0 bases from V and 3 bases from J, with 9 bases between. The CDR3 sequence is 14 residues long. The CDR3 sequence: CASSLAEWDTEAFF. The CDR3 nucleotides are TGTGCCAGCAGCTTGGCCGAATGGGACACTGAAGCTTTCTTT. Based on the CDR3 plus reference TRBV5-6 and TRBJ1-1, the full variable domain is DAGVTQSPTHLIKTRGQQVTLRCSPKSGHDTVSWYQQALGQGPQFIFQYYEEEERQRGNFPDRFSGHQFPNYSSELNVNALLLGDSALYLCASSLAEWDTEAFFGQGTRLTVV.

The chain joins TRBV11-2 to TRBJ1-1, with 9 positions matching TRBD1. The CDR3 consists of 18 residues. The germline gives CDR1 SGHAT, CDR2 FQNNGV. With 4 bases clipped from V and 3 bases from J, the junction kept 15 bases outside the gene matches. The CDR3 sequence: CASSSKQGAEDWYTEAFF. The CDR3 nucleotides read TGTGCCAGCAGCTCGAAACAGGGGGCGGAGGATTGGTACACTGAAGCTTTCTTT.

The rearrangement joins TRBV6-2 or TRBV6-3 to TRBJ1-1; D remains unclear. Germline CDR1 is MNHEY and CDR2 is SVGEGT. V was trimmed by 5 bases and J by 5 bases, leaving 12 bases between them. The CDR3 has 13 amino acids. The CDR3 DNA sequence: TGTGCCAGCAGTCCACAGCGGGTTACTGAAGCTTTCTTT. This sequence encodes CASSPQRVTEAFF.